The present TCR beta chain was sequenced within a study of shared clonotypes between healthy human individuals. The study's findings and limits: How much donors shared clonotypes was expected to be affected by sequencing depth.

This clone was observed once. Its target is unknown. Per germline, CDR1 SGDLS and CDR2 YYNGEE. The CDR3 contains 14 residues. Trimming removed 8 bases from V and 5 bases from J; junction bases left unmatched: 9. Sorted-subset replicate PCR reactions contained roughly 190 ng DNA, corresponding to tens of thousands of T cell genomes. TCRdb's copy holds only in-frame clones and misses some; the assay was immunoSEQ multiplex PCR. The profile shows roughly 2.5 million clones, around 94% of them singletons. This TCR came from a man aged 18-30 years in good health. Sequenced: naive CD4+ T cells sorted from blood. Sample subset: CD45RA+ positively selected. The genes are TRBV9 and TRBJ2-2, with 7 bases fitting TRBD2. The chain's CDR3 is CASQAGVGTGELFF. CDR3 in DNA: TGTGCCAGTCAGGCGGGAGTAGGGACCGGGGAGCTGTTTTTT.